A selection of T cell receptor beta chains follows, all from one sample in a study of cytomegalovirus exposure and HLA in healthy donors. Data came from immunoSEQ multiplex PCR; TCRdb stores just in-frame clones and leaves some out. The profile shows roughly 130,000 clones, around 75% of them singletons. The sequenced sample was PBMCs. All receptors come from a man aged 25-45 years in good health and CMV-seronegative. The CDR3 runs from the conserved cysteine through the conserved F or W. A D gene is named only where the DNA matches it firmly. Rows give clone size only sometimes, using once, few, many, or a class for an expanded clone.

TRBJ2-7 | TRBD1 | 13 | - | TRBV6-5 | TGTGCCAGCAGTGACAGGGACGTCTACGAGCAGTACTTC | CASSDRDVYEQYF
TRBJ2-5 | TRBD1 | 16 | - | TRBV4-2 | TGTGCCAGCAGCCAAGAATACAGGACAGGGGGGGAGACCCAGTACTTC | CASSQEYRTGGETQYF
TRBJ2-7 | TRBD1 | 13 | - | TRBV27 | TGTGCCAGCAGACCAGGACAGGCCTACGAGCAGTACTTC | CASRPGQAYEQYF
TRBJ2-7 | TRBD1 | 14 | - | TRBV13 | TGTGCCAGCAGCGACAGGGGGGGTAAACACGAGCAGTACTTC | CASSDRGGKHEQYF
TRBJ1-1 | - | 14 | - | TRBV11-3 | TGTGCCAGCAGCTTAGATGGGGGGGCCACTGAAGCTTTCTTT | CASSLDGGATEAFF
TRBJ2-7 | TRBD1 | 17 | - | TRBV4-3 | TGCGCCAGCAGCCAAGATTACGGAACCCGGGACAGGGGCGAGCAGTACTTC | CASSQDYGTRDRGEQYF
TRBJ2-2 | TRBD2 | 17 | few | TRBV4-1 | TGCGCCAGCAGCCAAGCTGCGGGGGGCCGCCACACCGGGGAGCTGTTTTTT | CASSQAAGGRHTGELFF
TRBJ2-7 | - | 13 | once | TRBV30 | TGTGCCTGGCCCTTCAGGGTTATGTACGAGCAGTACTTC | CAWPFRVMYEQYF
TRBJ1-5 | - | 15 | - | TRBV15 | TGTGCCACCAGCATGGGAGGCAGCCTGGGATGGCCCCAGCATTTT | CATSMGGSLGWPQHF
TRBJ2-3 | - | 18 | - | TRBV5-1 | TGCGCCAGCAGCTTCCCCCGTCAGGCAGGCTTTAGCACAGATACGCAGTATTTT | CASSFPRQAGFSTDTQYF
TRBJ2-7 | - | 11 | few | TRBV13 | TGTGCCAGCAGCTACCAGGGTGAGCAGTACTTC | CASSYQGEQYF
TRBJ2-7 | - | 12 | - | TRBV30 | TGTGCCTGGATCGAGGGCTTTACCGAGCAGTACTTC | CAWIEGFTEQYF
TRBJ1-3 | TRBD1 | 16 | - | TRBV5-1 | TGCGCCAGCAGCCAAGGACAGGCCGTCTCTGGAAACACCATATATTTT | CASSQGQAVSGNTIYF
TRBJ2-1 | - | 15 | - | TRBV5-1 | TGCGCCAGCAGCGCTAGTGATTTCTCCTACAATGAGCAGTTCTTC | CASSASDFSYNEQFF
TRBJ1-2 | TRBD1 | 13 | - | TRBV10-3 | TGTGCCATCAGTGTCAGGACAGGGGATGGCTACACCTTC | CAISVRTGDGYTF
TRBJ2-1 | TRBD2 | 16 | - | TRBV7-9 | TGTGCCAGCAGCTTAGCGCTACGGGGGGGGGCCGCTGAGCAGTTCTTC | CASSLALRGGAAEQFF
TRBJ2-3 | TRBD1 | 14 | - | TRBV6-5 | TGTGCCAGCACCAACAGGGGTAACACAGATACGCAGTATTTT | CASTNRGNTDTQYF
TRBJ1-1 | - | 15 | - | TRBV27 | TGTGCCAGCAGTTCCCTCGGGGGATTAAACACTGAAGCTTTCTTT | CASSSLGGLNTEAFF
TRBJ2-7 | TRBD2 | 18 | - | TRBV13 | TGTGCCAGCAGCCCGCCTCCGTGGACTAGCGGGGGGTTGAACGAGCAGTGCTTC | CASSPPPWTSGGLNEQCF
TRBJ1-2 | - | 12 | - | TRBV11-2 | TGTGCCAGCAGCTTAGAAGGGGATGGCTACACCTTC | CASSLEGDGYTF
TRBJ1-1 | - | 15 | - | TRBV6-5 | TGTGCCAGCAGCCCCGACAGGTTAATGAACACTGAAGCTTTCTTT | CASSPDRLMNTEAFF
TRBJ1-5 | - | 12 | few | TRBV4-1 | TGCGCCAGCAGTCGCAGGGTTGAGCCCCAGCATTTT | CASSRRVEPQHF
TRBJ2-3 | TRBD2 | 17 | - | TRBV10-3 | TGTGCCATCAGTGAAGGCGTGCTCGCGGGGGGGGGAGATACGCAGTATTTT | CAISEGVLAGGGDTQYF
TRBJ1-5 | TRBD1 | 15 | - | TRBV7-2 | TGTGCCAGCAGATACACAGGGGGTAGCAATCAGCCCCAGCATTTT | CASRYTGGSNQPQHF
TRBJ1-1 | - | 12 | - | TRBV7-2 | TGTGCCAGCAGCACAGGGAACACTGAAGCTTTCTTT | CASSTGNTEAFF
TRBJ2-3 | - | 13 | - | TRBV7-8 | TGTGCCAGCAGCTTCGGTCCAGGAGATACGCAGTATTTT | CASSFGPGDTQYF
TRBJ1-4 | - | 14 | - | TRBV23-1 | TGCGCCAGCAGTCTTGGAGACTTAAATGAAAAACTGTTTTTT | CASSLGDLNEKLFF
TRBJ1-1 | - | 15 | - | TRBV2 | TGCGCCAGCAGTTTCGAGTGGCAGCGGAACACTGAAGCTTTCTTT | CASSFEWQRNTEAFF
TRBJ2-3 | TRBD2 | 18 | - | TRBV28 | TGTGCCAGCAGTTTACGCCCCCTGGGCGGGGGGTTAACAGATACGCAGTATTTT | CASSLRPLGGGLTDTQYF
TRBJ2-7 | - | 15 | - | TRBV27 | TGTGCCAGCACTCCGAATTGGGGCAACTCCTACGAGCAGTACTTC | CASTPNWGNSYEQYF
TRBJ2-3 | TRBD1 | 13 | - | TRBV19 | TGTGCCAGTAGGCCACAGGGGGTAGATACGCAGTATTTT | CASRPQGVDTQYF
TRBJ2-1 | TRBD2 | 17 | - | TRBV7-2 | TGTGCCAGCAGCTTAGTACATATCAGCGGGGGGTACAATGAGCAGTTCTTC | CASSLVHISGGYNEQFF
TRBJ1-1 | - | 14 | - | TRBV9 | TGTGCCAGCAGCTACATCTCGGGGAACACTGAAGCTTTCTTT | CASSYISGNTEAFF
TRBJ2-3 | TRBD2 | 17 | - | TRBV27 | TGTGCCAGCAGTTCTCCTAGCGGGGGGGACGAGGCAGATACGCAGTATTTT | CASSSPSGGDEADTQYF
TRBJ1-6 | - | 15 | - | TRBV2 | TGTGCCAGCAGAGGGGGACGGCTCTATAATTCACCCCTCCACTTT | CASRGGRLYNSPLHF
TRBJ1-2 | - | 13 | - | TRBV6-5 | TGTGCCAGCAGTACGGGGGGAAACTATGGCTACACCTTC | CASSTGGNYGYTF